The 13 T cell receptor beta chains presented below share a single source sample, sequenced in a study of regulatory T cells in long-lasting Graves disease. Construction of the TCR beta libraries employed iRepertoire HTBI primers in conjunction with Arm-PCR of CDR3 regions. Each CDR3 protein is one row after TCRdb ran MiXCR on the multiplex PCR reads. The data contain hundreds of thousands of distinct CDR3 sequences, about 16% of them seen just once; the ten biggest clones take up approximately 12%. The time point is: newly diagnosed GD, antithyroid drugs for less than 3 months. PBMC RNA was the source of the TCR library. The same sample was also used in a study of T cells in Graves' hyperthyroidism and ophthalmopathy.

This specimen was peripheral blood mononuclear cells (PBMCs), taken at new diagnosis, from a patient treated with antithyroid drugs. Receptor source: a young man with Graves disease.

This clonotype has at least ten counts. The V gene is TRBV5-1, the J gene TRBJ2-7; D gene ambiguous. V shed 4 bases and J shed 6 bases, with 8 bases lying between them. The CDR3 extends over 11 amino acids. CDR1 and CDR2 (germline): SGHRS, YFSETQ. The CDR3 DNA follows: TGCGCCAGCAGCGGAACCCTCGAGCAGTACTTC. As protein: CASSGTLEQYF.

This clonotype was seen at least ten times. The genes are TRBV27 and TRBJ2-5; 7 nucleotides agree with TRBD1. CDR1 and CDR2 from the germline V gene are MNHEY and SMNVEV (reference sequence). V was pared by 6 bases and J by 1 base, with 5 bases of the junction left unmatched. This CDR3 has 14 amino acids. In nucleotides, the CDR3 is TGTGCCAGCAGCTCCCGACAGGGCCAAGAGACCCAGTACTTC. This sequence encodes CASSSRQGQETQYF.

This clonotype was seen ten or more times. CDR3 coding DNA: TGTGCCAGCAGCTCTCTTCTTAGCGGGACCCACTACGAGCAGTACTTC. It specifies CASSSLLSGTHYEQYF. This rearrangement joins TRBV11-2 to TRBJ2-7, with TRBD2 identical over 8 bases. With 4 bases clipped from V and 3 bases from J, the junction kept 11 bases outside the gene matches. The germline V gene encodes CDR1 SGHAT and CDR2 FQNNGV. The length of the CDR3 is 16 residues.

This clonotype came up a few times. The chain combines TRBV30 with TRBJ2-2, with D unresolved. V shed 4 bases and J shed 1 base, with 7 bases lying between them. There are 13 residues in the CDR3. Germline loops: CDR1 GTSNPN, CDR2 SVGIG (reference sequence). DNA for the CDR3: TGTGCCTGGACCCAGCAGAACACCGGGGAGCTGTTTTTT. Translation gives CAWTQQNTGELFF.

In this sample, this clonotype turned up a few times. The chain joins TRBV20-1 to TRBJ2-1; possible D gene TRBD1, 6 bases. The germline V gene encodes CDR1 DFQATT and CDR2 SNEGSKA (reference sequence). With 4 bases removed from V and 11 bases from J, the gap between germline ends came to 18 bases. The CDR3 extends over 13 amino acids. CDR3 nucleotide sequence: TGCAGTGCTACGACAGCACAGGGACCCCAGCAGTTCTTC. Translated, it gives CSATTAQGPQQFF.

The chain recombines TRBV29-1 with TRBJ1-5; 7 positions agree with TRBD1. This CDR3 contains 13 residues. Looked up from germline, CDR1 is SQVTM and CDR2 is ANQGSEA. The V segment lost 1 base and the J segment 7 bases; nucleotides outside the gene matches: 4. CDR3 protein: CSVEVSRGQPQHF. The DNA for the CDR3 is TGCAGCGTTGAAGTGTCCAGGGGGCAGCCCCAGCATTTT.

This clonotype was picked up many times. The chain employs TRBV13 and TRBJ2-7; the match to TRBD2 covers 9 bases. With V trimmed by 4 bases and J by 2 bases, 9 bases remained unmatched. CDR3 length: 16 amino acids. Germline assignment: CDR1 PRHDT and CDR2 FYEKMQ (reference sequence). This CDR3 reads CASSSRGSGRTYEQYF. CDR3 in DNA: TGTGCCAGCAGCTCCAGAGGGAGCGGGAGGACCTACGAGCAGTACTTC.

This clonotype appeared a few times. The rearrangement links TRBV20-1 to TRBJ2-1, with TRBD2 identical over 8 bases. V trimming: 2 bases; J trimming: 5 bases; junction bases outside the gene matches: 2. From germline, CDR1 is DFQATT and CDR2 SNEGSKA (reference sequence). The CDR3 is 13 residues long. The CDR3 region is CSARTSGNNEQFF. CDR3 DNA: TGCAGTGCTAGAACTAGCGGAAACAATGAGCAGTTCTTC.

This clonotype was recorded at least ten times. The CDR3 bases are TGCGCCAGCAGCCTAACTCGCGACAACTACGAGCAGTACTTC. It codes for CASSLTRDNYEQYF. The rearrangement links TRBV5-1 to TRBJ2-7; D is unclear. Deletions cut 4 bases from V and 3 bases from J, with 14 bases between. The CDR3 consists of 14 residues. CDR1 and CDR2 from the germline V gene are SGHRS and YFSETQ.

The chain has TRBV27 and TRBJ2-1; D not resolved. V was pared by 2 bases and J by 3 bases, with 8 bases between. The CDR3 covers 14 residues. Germline CDR1 is MNHEY and CDR2 is SMNVEV (reference sequence). The CDR3 DNA follows: TGTGCCAGCAGTTTAAATATTCTCTACAATGAGCAGTTCTTC. Residues: CASSLNILYNEQFF.

This clonotype was detected only a few times. The chain is built from TRBV20-1 and TRBJ1-2; 7 positions agree with TRBD1. Trimming removed 3 bases from V and 1 base from J; junction bases left unmatched: 11. The CDR3 has 16 residues. CDR1 and CDR2 (germline): DFQATT, SNEGSKA (reference sequence). CDR3 amino acids: CSARRQGVRFNYGYTF. CDR3 DNA sequence: TGCAGTGCTAGGCGGCAGGGGGTTAGGTTTAACTATGGCTACACCTTC.

This clonotype showed up many times. The chain combines TRBV2 with TRBJ2-5; weak D call: TRBD2 (5 bases). The CDR3 is 12 residues long. V was clipped by 4 bases and J by 5 bases, with 8 bases between them. Germline V CDR1 and CDR2: SNHLY, FYNNEI. The CDR3 DNA follows: TGTGCCAGCAGTGTCAGCGGCGAGACCCAGTACTTC. Amino acid sequence: CASSVSGETQYF.

The J gene is TRBJ2-7, the V gene TRBV20-1; possible D gene TRBD1, 5 bases. Germline V gene data show CDR1 as DFQATT and CDR2 as SNEGSKA (reference sequence). The V end lost 3 bases, the J end lost 2 bases, and 14 bases lay between the germline ends. The CDR3 runs to 14 residues. The CDR3 sequence is CSARRRGSTYEQYF. Written as DNA, the CDR3 is TGCAGTGCTAGGAGAAGGGGCAGCACCTACGAGCAGTACTTC.